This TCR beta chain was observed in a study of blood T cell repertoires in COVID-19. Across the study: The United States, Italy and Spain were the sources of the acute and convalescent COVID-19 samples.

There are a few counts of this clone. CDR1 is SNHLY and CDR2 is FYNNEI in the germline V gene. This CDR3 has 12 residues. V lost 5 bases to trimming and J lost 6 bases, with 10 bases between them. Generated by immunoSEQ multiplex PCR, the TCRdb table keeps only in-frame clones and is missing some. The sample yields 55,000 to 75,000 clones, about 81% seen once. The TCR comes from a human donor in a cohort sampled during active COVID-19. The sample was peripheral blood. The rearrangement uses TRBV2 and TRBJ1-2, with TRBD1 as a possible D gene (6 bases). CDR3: CASSRGADGYTF. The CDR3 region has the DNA TGTGCCAGCAGTCGGGGGGCGGATGGCTACACCTTC.